The 7 T cell receptor beta chains given below trace back to one sample, sequenced in a study of human T cells and chemical hapten exposure. Someone pulled total RNA out of unfractionated whole blood. TCRdb ran MiXCR on the 5' RACE reads and lists one entry per CDR3 protein. The sample records under 85,000 distinct CDR3 sequences, 7.7% being singletons. All receptors derive from a male donor in good health.

This clonotype has a handful of counts. This chain connects TRBV20-1 to TRBJ2-5; D possibly uses TRBD1 or TRBD2 (7 bases each). Germline CDR1 reads DFQATT; CDR2 reads SNEGSKA (reference sequence). Trimming removed 3 bases at V and 4 bases at J, with 15 bases between. The CDR3 has 14 residues. CDR3: CSASSQGGRETQYF. CDR3 in DNA: TGCAGTGCTAGCTCTCAGGGGGGGCGAGAGACCCAGTACTTC.

In DNA form, the CDR3 reads TGTGCCAGCAGCCCGTCCGGGACTAGCGGGGCAAACACCGGGGAGCTGTTTTTT. Translated, it gives CASSPSGTSGANTGELFF. This chain connects TRBV3-1 to TRBJ2-2; 13 nucleotides agree with TRBD2. V lost 4 bases to trimming and J lost 2 bases; unmatched junction nucleotides: 7. This CDR3 is 18 amino acids long. CDR1 is LGHDT, CDR2 YNNKEL, per germline (reference sequence).

This clonotype came up many times. This chain joins TRBV7-2 and TRBJ2-3; D is unresolved. The CDR3 has 15 residues. Germline lookup yields CDR1 SGHTA and CDR2 FQGNSA. The V end was cut by 2 bases, the J end by 4 bases, with 13 bases between. The CDR3 region has the DNA TGTGCCAGCAGCTTAAGTCTAGAGGTCTCAGATACGCAGTATTTT. Its translation: CASSLSLEVSDTQYF. Filled out from reference TRBV7-2 and TRBJ2-3, the complete variable domain reads GAGVSQSPSNKVTEKGKDVELRCDPISGHTALYWYRQSLGQGLEFLIYFQGNSAPDKSGLPSDRFSAERTGGSVSTLTIQRTQQEDSAVYLCASSLSLEVSDTQYFGPGTRLTVL.

Ten or more counts support this clonotype. The rearrangement joins TRBV11-3 to TRBJ2-5, with 8 nucleotides matching TRBD2. This CDR3 is built from 17 residues. V trimming: 3 bases; J trimming: 0 bases; junction bases outside the gene matches: 9. CDR1 SGHNT and CDR2 YENEEA come from the germline V gene. The CDR3: CASSFLTVAGYQETQYF. CDR3 in DNA: TGTGCCAGCAGCTTCTTGACGGTAGCGGGGTACCAAGAGACCCAGTACTTC.

In its sample, this clonotype was seen a few times. This chain connects TRBV5-1 to TRBJ2-5; D might be TRBD1 (6 bases). CDR3 length: 14 residues. V lost 4 bases and J 5 bases, leaving 15 bases between the germline ends. Germline CDR1 is SGHRS and CDR2 is YFSETQ. The CDR3 is CASSLTGKLETQYF. The CDR3 DNA sequence: TGCGCCAGCAGCCTAACAGGGAAATTGGAGACCCAGTACTTC.

This clonotype showed up many times. This rearrangement joins TRBV11-2 to TRBJ2-5; 9 bases are shared with TRBD2. Trimming at V came to 1 base and at J to 1 base, leaving 4 bases not matched to a gene. CDR1 SGHAT and CDR2 FQNNGV come from the germline V gene. This CDR3 has 16 amino acids. The CDR3 nucleotides are TGTGCCAGCAGCTTAGTTGCGGGAGGGCCCCAAGAGACCCAGTACTTC. This translates into CASSLVAGGPQETQYF.

The chain carries TRBV6-6 and TRBJ1-1, with TRBD1 as a possible D gene (6 bases). This CDR3 comprises 13 residues. V was shortened by 5 bases and J by 6 bases, with 13 bases between the two germline ends. Germline V gene data show CDR1 as MNHNY and CDR2 as SVGAGI (reference sequence). The CDR3 coding sequence is TGTGCCAGCAGTCTCCACAGGGCCGCTGAAGCTTTCTTT. Encoded protein: CASSLHRAAEAFF.